This TCR beta chain was sequenced for a study of blood T cell repertoires in COVID-19. The wider study: Italy, Spain and the United States were the sources of the convalescent and acute COVID-19 samples. PBMCs, B-cell-depleted T cells, or T cells provided the cDNA or gDNA that made up the material.

The V gene's germline CDR1 is MNHEY and CDR2 SVGAGI. The CDR3 has 15 residues. V lost 2 bases, J lost 5 bases, and 7 bases stayed unmatched. As handled by the study authors: Amplification of reference gene primers was used by the study to estimate nucleated cell counts. Profiled with immunoSEQ multiplex PCR; TCRdb holds only in-frame clones, not every one. The DNA was the basis for D and trimming; V, J and clone size are from that table. The sample lists some 200,000 clones, roughly nine tenths occurring once. The rearrangement links TRBV6-5 to TRBJ2-5; TRBD1 matches at 8 bases. The source of this sequence is a woman aged 70-85 years with acute or convalescent COVID-19. The sequenced sample was peripheral blood. The CDR3 DNA reads as TGTGCCAGCAGTTACCTCGGACAGGGCGGGGAGACCCAGTACTTC. Translated: CASSYLGQGGETQYF.